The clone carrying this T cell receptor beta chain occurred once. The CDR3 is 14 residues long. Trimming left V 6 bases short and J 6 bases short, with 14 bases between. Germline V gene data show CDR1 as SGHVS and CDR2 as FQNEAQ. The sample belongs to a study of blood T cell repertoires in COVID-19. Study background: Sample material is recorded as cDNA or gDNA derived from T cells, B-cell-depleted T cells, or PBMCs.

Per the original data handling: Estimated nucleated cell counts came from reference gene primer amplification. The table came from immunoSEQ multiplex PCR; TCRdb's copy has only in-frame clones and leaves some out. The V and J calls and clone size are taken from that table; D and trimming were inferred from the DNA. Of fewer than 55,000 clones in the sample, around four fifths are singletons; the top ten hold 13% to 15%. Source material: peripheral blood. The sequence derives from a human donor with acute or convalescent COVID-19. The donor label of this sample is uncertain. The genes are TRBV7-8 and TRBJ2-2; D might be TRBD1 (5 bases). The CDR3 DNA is TGTGCCAGCAGACGAATTTTAGGGGCCGGGGAGCTGTTTTTT. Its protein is CASRRILGAGELFF.